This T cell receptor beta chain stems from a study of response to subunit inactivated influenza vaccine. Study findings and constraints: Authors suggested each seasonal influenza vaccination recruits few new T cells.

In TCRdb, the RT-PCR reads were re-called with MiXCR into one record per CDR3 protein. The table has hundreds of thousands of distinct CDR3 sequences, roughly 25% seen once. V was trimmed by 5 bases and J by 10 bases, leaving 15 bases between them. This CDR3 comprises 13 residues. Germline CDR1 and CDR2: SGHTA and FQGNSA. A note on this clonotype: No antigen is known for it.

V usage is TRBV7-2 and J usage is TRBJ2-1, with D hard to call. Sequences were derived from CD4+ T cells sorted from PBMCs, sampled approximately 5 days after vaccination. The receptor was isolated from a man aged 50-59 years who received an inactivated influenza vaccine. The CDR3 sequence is CASSPQGIGEQFF. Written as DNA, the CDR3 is TGTGCCAGCAGCCCCCAAGGGATTGGAGAGCAGTTCTTC.